This T cell receptor beta chain was sequenced in a study of technical replicates of blood from several donors. Germline loops: CDR1 SGHAT, CDR2 FQNNGV. CDR3 length: 19 amino acids. Trimming took off 0 bases at V and 2 bases at J, with 21 bases between the two ends. Here immunoSEQ multiplex PCR was the method, and the copy in TCRdb shows in-frame clones only, minus some. The sample includes around 100,000 clones, 96% of them seen just once. The source of this sequence is a human donor in good health. The chain couples TRBV11-2 to TRBJ2-3, with a tentative D call TRBD2 (7 bases). The sequencing input was T cells isolated from PBMCs. The CDR3 sequence: CASSLDSLGGLSHTDTQYF. Written as DNA, the CDR3 is TGTGCCAGCAGCTTAGACTCCCTCGGGGGGCTTTCTCACACAGATACGCAGTATTTT.